This T cell receptor (beta chain) comes out of a study of T cell changes during pregnancy in multiple sclerosis. There are 16 residues in the CDR3. Germline V lookup: CDR1 SGHRS, CDR2 YFSETQ. The J segment lost 0 bases and the V segment lost 3 bases, leaving 6 bases of the junction unmatched. Using immunoSEQ multiplex PCR, the repertoire was profiled, and TCRdb retains in-frame clones only, with some absent. The sample includes 85,000 to 90,000 clones, 90% to 95% seen only once; the top ten take around 1.7%. The specimen was peripheral blood, collected after pregnancy. The J gene is TRBJ2-1, the V gene TRBV5-1, with 7 positions matching TRBD2. This sequence was found in a female donor in good health, enrolled as a control in a pregnancy study. The CDR3 region has the DNA TGCGCCAGCAGCTACATCCGCGGGAGCTCCTACAATGAGCAGTTCTTC. Encoded protein: CASSYIRGSSYNEQFF.